Following are 10 T cell receptor beta chains from one sample sequenced in a study of PD-L1 blockade in urothelial cancer. Time point noted: pretreatment peripheral blood. Repertoires were generated with immunoSEQ multiplex PCR, while TCRdb's copy carries only in-frame clones and drops some. Of some 90,000 clones listed, about 89% are singletons. Material: PBMCs, obtained around atezolizumab (anti-PD-L1) treatment. The origin of the receptors is an elderly woman with urothelial cancer.

This clone has just a few counts. V gene TRBV29-1 combines with J gene TRBJ1-3; 9 bases are shared with TRBD1. Per germline, CDR1 SQVTM and CDR2 ANQGSEA. V shed 6 bases, J shed 4 bases, and the junction held 7 bases outside the gene matches. This CDR3 comprises 14 residues. In DNA form, the CDR3 reads TGCAGCGTCGCACAGGGGGCCAAAGGAAACACCATATATTTT. Translation: CSVAQGAKGNTIYF.

The rearrangement uses TRBV7-8 and TRBJ2-2, with D possibly being TRBD2 (5 bases). Deletions cut 5 bases from V and 0 bases from J, with 13 bases between. CDR1 is SGHVS and CDR2 is FQNEAQ in the germline V gene. The CDR3 totals 16 residues. CDR3 protein: CASSGPGTSNTGELFF. The DNA for the CDR3 is TGTGCCAGCAGCGGACCGGGAACCTCGAACACCGGGGAGCTGTTTTTT.

V and J are TRBV5-1 and TRBJ1-2; D is ambiguous. The ends were cut back, 4 bases at V and 6 bases at J, with 10 bases in the middle. CDR3 length: 12 amino acids. The V gene's germline CDR1 is SGHRS and CDR2 YFSETQ. CDR3 nucleotides: TGCGCCAGCAGCCTTGAGGGAAATGGCTACACCTTC. Translated, it gives CASSLEGNGYTF.

The CDR3 loop reads CASSSLRGGHGTEAFF. Written as DNA, the CDR3 is TGTGCCAGCAGCTCTTTACGGGGGGGCCATGGGACTGAAGCTTTCTTT. The chain recombines TRBV9 with TRBJ1-1; D may be TRBD1 (6 bases). There are 16 residues in the CDR3. V dropped 4 bases and J dropped 5 bases, with 21 bases sitting between them. Germline V gene data show CDR1 as SGDLS and CDR2 as YYNGEE.

The V gene is TRBV30, the J gene TRBJ1-5, with 8 positions matching TRBD1. This CDR3 spans 13 amino acids. From germline, CDR1 is GTSNPN and CDR2 SVGIG (reference sequence). The ends lost 4 bases at V and 7 bases at J; junction bases unmatched: 6. The CDR3: CAWMGQDDQPQHF. The CDR3 DNA reads TGTGCCTGGATGGGACAGGATGACCAGCCCCAGCATTTT.

The rearrangement joins TRBV7-6 to TRBJ1-1; the D gene is possibly TRBD1 (5 bases). The CDR3 sequence is 13 residues long. Germline CDR1 and CDR2: SGHVS and FNYEAQ. With 4 bases removed from V and 4 bases from J, the gap between germline ends came to 10 bases. CDR3 nucleotides: TGTGCCAGCAGCTGGGGGGGGAGCACTGAAGCTTTCTTT. Residues: CASSWGGSTEAFF.

The rearrangement joins TRBV19 to TRBJ1-3; D not resolved. CDR3 length: 12 residues. The ends were cut back, 6 bases at V and 3 bases at J, with 6 bases in the middle. Germline values: CDR1 LNHDA, CDR2 SQIVND (reference sequence). CDR3 residues: CASRGYGNTIYF. The CDR3 DNA reads as TGTGCCAGTAGGGGCTATGGAAACACCATATATTTT.

The rearrangement links TRBV28 to TRBJ1-5, with D perhaps TRBD1 (6 bases). The length of the CDR3 is 14 residues. Germline V gene sequence: CDR1 MDHEN, CDR2 SYDVKM. The V and J ends lost 3 bases and 11 bases respectively, with 17 bases between them. The CDR3 protein is CASSLIGGSYSQHF. Here the CDR3 DNA reads TGTGCCAGCAGTTTGATAGGGGGATCGTACTCCCAGCATTTT.

The rearrangement uses TRBV6-6 and TRBJ2-1; D perhaps matches TRBD2 (5 bases). CDR1 is MNHNY and CDR2 is SVGAGI in the germline V gene (reference sequence). The CDR3 has 15 amino acids. The V and J ends lost 6 bases and 6 bases respectively, with 18 bases between them. The CDR3 region has the DNA TGTGCCAGCAGCAGAGACTACCCTACGGCCAATGAGCAGTTCTTC. Translating gives CASSRDYPTANEQFF.

The V and J genes are TRBV7-2 and TRBJ2-5; 7 positions match TRBD2. The CDR3 sequence is 13 residues long. V gave up 6 bases and J gave up 1 base; unmatched junction bases: 2. Germline CDR1 reads SGHTA; CDR2 reads FQGNSA. In DNA form, the CDR3 reads TGTGCCAGCAGGACGGGGGGCCAAGAGACCCAGTACTTC. Translated: CASRTGGQETQYF. Based on the CDR3 plus reference TRBV7-2 and TRBJ2-5, the full variable domain is GAGVSQSPSNKVTEKGKDVELRCDPISGHTALYWYRQSLGQGLEFLIYFQGNSAPDKSGLPSDRFSAERTGGSVSTLTIQRTQQEDSAVYLCASRTGGQETQYFGPGTRLLVL.